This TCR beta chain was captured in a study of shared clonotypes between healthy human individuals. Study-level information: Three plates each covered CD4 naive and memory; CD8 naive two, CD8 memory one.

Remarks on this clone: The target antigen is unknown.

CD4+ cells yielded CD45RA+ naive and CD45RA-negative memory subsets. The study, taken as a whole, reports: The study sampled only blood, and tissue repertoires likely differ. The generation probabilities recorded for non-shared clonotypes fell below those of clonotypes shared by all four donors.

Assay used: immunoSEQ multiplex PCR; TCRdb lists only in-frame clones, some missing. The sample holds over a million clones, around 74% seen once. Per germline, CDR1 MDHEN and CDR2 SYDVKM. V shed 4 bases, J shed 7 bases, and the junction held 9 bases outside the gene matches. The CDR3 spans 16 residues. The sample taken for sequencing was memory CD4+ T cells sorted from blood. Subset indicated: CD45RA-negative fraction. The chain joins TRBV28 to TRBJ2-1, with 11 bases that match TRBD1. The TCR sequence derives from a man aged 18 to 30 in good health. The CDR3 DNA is TGTGCCAGCAGTTCCCCAGGACAGGGGGCTCTAAATGAGCAGTTCTTC. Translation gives CASSSPGQGALNEQFF.